The present TCR beta chain was sequenced within a study of regulatory T cells in long-lasting Graves disease (dated by TCRdb to the early 2020s). The study in broad terms: Persistent Graves' disease meant more than 5 years of antithyroid drug treatment with TSH receptor autoantibodies that stayed positive. Antithyroid drugs had been taken for approximately 9.5 years on average by persistent Graves' disease patients in the clinical cohort. A total of some 33 samples were covered by TCR sequencing, comprising approximately 13 persistent and about 20 newly diagnosed Graves' disease patients. Peripheral blood TCR sequencing and RNA sequencing compared persistent Graves' disease patients with newly diagnosed Graves' disease patients. The study took place in China and was registered as a clinical trial.

Points the paper makes about the study in general: Persistent disease showed preferential use of TRBV28, TRBJ1-2 and TRBJ2-5, whereas newly diagnosed disease favored TRBV20-1 and TRBJ2-1. A larger number of public clonotypes was shared among persistent patients (2,741) than among newly diagnosed patients (around 970). Persistent Graves' disease patients showed lower TCR Shannon entropy and fewer highly expanded clones than newly diagnosed patients, suggesting clonal expansion. Because the primary lesion, thyroid tissue, could not be accessed, the study looked at peripheral blood alone. Sequencing and analysis were limited to the TCR beta chain. The authors acknowledged the small sample size as a limitation that may reduce accuracy.

What this sample's time point label stands for: persistent/refractory GD, antithyroid drugs over 5 years with positive TRAb. RNA was extracted from PBMCs in TRIzol for both TCR sequencing and RNA sequencing. Graves' disease was diagnosed according to American Thyroid Association guidelines. Recruitment of patients was carried out at an endocrinology department in Xi'an, China. From each patient, roughly 9 milliliters of peripheral blood was collected into an EDTA anticoagulant tube. Ficoll Paque Plus density gradient separation was used to isolate PBMCs, and no further T cell sorting was performed. An Agilent 2100 Bioanalyzer and agarose gel were used to check RNA quality, and a NanoDrop 2000 was used to measure RNA concentration. Library preparation employed multiplex PCR. The run used an Illumina HiSeq 4000. CDR3 regions were amplified by Arm-PCR with iRepertoire HTBI primers to construct TCR beta libraries. Before sequencing, the PCR products underwent gel purification. The source study handled its data this way. Gene usage analysis of CDR3 amino acid clonotypes relied on the roughly 64 TRBV and about 15 TRBJ segments identified across samples. COPE and FqMerger were used to merge filtered high-quality paired reads into contigs. BLAST was used to align contigs to the IMGT TRBV, TRBD and TRBJ reference genes, and CDR3 was defined following IMGT. Any clonotype with a frequency above 0.1% was classified as a highly expanded clone. Shannon entropy was used to measure repertoire diversity, and the Gini coefficient was used to measure V-J evenness. Clonotypes shared by more than one individual were considered public. TCRdb applied fastp at Q25 and MiXCR to the public reads, then kept only in-frame beta chains. Rows matching on CDR3 protein sequence are summarized as one entry with the most common DNA and genes. The V and J calls here are based on TCRdb, not the publication. For this sample the table gives 390,000 or so distinct CDR3 sequences, of which 20% to 25% were detected only once. Around 30% of the sample rests with the top ten.

Worth noting for this clonotype: Its antigen has not been determined. A much larger clone lies a single base off, so this may be a read error.

CDR1 and CDR2 (MNHEY, SVGEGT) derive from the germline V gene. Its CDR3 holds 16 amino acids, cysteine through phenylalanine. The kept DNA is CDR3 alone, 48 bases in frame from the first base. V gives up 5 bases and J gives up 6 bases, and the segment between their germline ends measures 20 bases. Sequenced here: peripheral blood mononuclear cells (PBMCs), sampled when the disease was refractory, from a patient treated with antithyroid drugs. The rearranged chain carries TRBV6-2 or TRBV6-3 and TRBJ1-5; tentative D gene TRBD1, with 5 bases matching. The receptor's source is a woman between 40 and 55 years old with Graves disease. Donor details come from another sample of the same person, matched by shared clones. The DNA is TGTGCCAGCAGTGAAGCGAGGGACGGGGGGAGTCAGCCCCAGCATTTT. This yields the protein CASSEARDGGSQPQHF.